A selection of T cell receptor beta chains follows, all from one sample in a study of T-cell memory formation after mild COVID-19. TCRdb recomputed calls from the 5' RACE reads with MiXCR, one row per CDR3 protein. The sample has some 190,000 distinct CDR3 sequences; around 17% are singletons. Sequencing was carried out using PBMCs or a T cell subset sorted from them (not recorded which). The receptors come from an adult woman who had mild COVID-19 (a few samples of this study predate the infection). Cell type and time point are not known. Each CDR3 is given with its conserved first and last residue. D genes are given only for firm matches. Size tells how often a clone was seen (once, few, many) or the class of an expanded clone, and some rows leave it out.

v_gene,d_gene,j_gene,len,abundance,CDR3aa,CDR3nt
TRBV9,NA,TRBJ1-3,16,few,CASSQLGSSQGNTIYF,TGTGCCAGCAGCCAGCTGGGTTCAAGCCAGGGAAACACCATATATTTT
TRBV18,TRBD2,TRBJ2-1,17,few,CASSPFRREGAHNEQFF,TGTGCCAGCTCACCGTTTAGGCGGGAGGGAGCCCACAATGAGCAGTTCTTC
TRBV11-2,NA,TRBJ2-5,16,NA,CASSLLGSQVGETQYF,TGTGCCAGCAGCCTCCTAGGGAGTCAGGTTGGGGAGACCCAGTACTTC
TRBV11-2,NA,TRBJ1-5,13,NA,CASSKDRYQPQHF,TGTGCCAGCAGCAAGGACAGATATCAGCCCCAGCATTTT
TRBV20-1,NA,TRBJ2-3,15,few,CSAPRREVHTDTQYF,TGCAGTGCCCCAAGGAGGGAGGTCCACACAGATACGCAGTATTTT
TRBV20-1,NA,TRBJ2-7,12,NA,CSASREFGEQYF,TGCAGTGCCAGTCGGGAGTTTGGCGAGCAGTACTTC
TRBV12-3/TRBV12-4,NA,TRBJ2-1,15,few,CASSPPLRVGNEQFF,TGTGCCAGCAGTCCCCCTTTGCGAGTTGGAAATGAGCAGTTCTTC
TRBV9,NA,TRBJ2-3,14,few,CASSVAPRTDTQYF,TGTGCCAGCAGCGTAGCCCCACGCACAGATACGCAGTATTTT
TRBV20-1,TRBD1,TRBJ1-1,11,NA,CSAPGQGEAFF,TGCAGTGCTCCGGGACAGGGTGAAGCTTTCTTT
TRBV12-3/TRBV12-4,TRBD1,TRBJ1-2,14,NA,CASTIGDRNYGYTF,TGTGCCAGCACCATAGGGGACAGGAACTATGGCTACACCTTC
TRBV3-1,NA,TRBJ2-2,15,NA,CASSQGLTNTGELFF,TGTGCCAGCAGCCAAGGTTTGACGAACACCGGGGAGCTGTTTTTT
TRBV9,TRBD1,TRBJ1-2,15,few,CASSVVPGQGYGYTF,TGTGCCAGCAGCGTAGTACCTGGACAGGGGTATGGCTACACCTTC
TRBV7-2,NA,TRBJ1-1,15,few,CASSPQGSSGTEAFF,TGTGCCAGCAGCCCACAGGGCTCCTCGGGGACTGAAGCTTTCTTT
TRBV20-1,TRBD1,TRBJ1-2,14,few,CSAGQGAANYGYTF,TGCAGTGCTGGACAGGGTGCTGCTAACTATGGCTACACCTTC
TRBV5-5,NA,TRBJ2-5,13,NA,CASSFTGQETQYF,TGTGCCAGCAGCTTCACAGGCCAAGAGACCCAGTACTTC